The present T cell receptor beta chain was sequenced within a study of early T cells in non-severe SARS-CoV-2 infection (dated by TCRdb to about 2021). Notes on the research overall: Because TCR sequencing relied on bulk RNA taken from unsorted whole blood, pairing of alpha and beta chains was not possible. What the study reported, not specific to this receptor: Matching against VDJdb was skewed toward anti-spike CD8 responses, likely underestimated virus-specific expansions, and missed private and CD4 specificities.

A distance of 18 bases separates the germline ends of V and J, which lose 9 bases and 3 bases respectively. CDR1 and CDR2 (SNHLY, FYNNEI) derive from the germline V gene. From its cysteine to its phenylalanine, the CDR3 spans 14 amino acids. The only DNA kept is the CDR3, 42 bases in frame from the first base. This was a case-control study nested in a cohort of healthcare workers in London, UK, who had nasopharyngeal swab PCR tests and blood samples taken every week. Healthcare workers were recruited between 23 and 31 March 2020, during the week of the UK lockdown, and were followed weekly for up to about 15 weeks. Libraries were made using 5' RACE. The sequencing machine was a NextSeq 500. Unique molecular identifiers were attached to individual cDNA molecules in the TCR library protocol so that sequencing error and PCR bias could be corrected. TCR alpha and beta chains were both sequenced, and the abundances of alpha and beta sequences in each sample were closely correlated with each other. As for how the authors treated the data: Decombinator V4 was used to annotate TCR sequences for V gene, J gene and CDR3. TCRs were defined as expanded if a significant change between any two time points was detected under a Poisson model with p below 0.0001. Abundances of TCRs were expressed as counts per million after normalisation to the total number of TCRs sequenced in each sample. MAIT TCRs were defined by TRAV1-2 paired with TRAJ12, TRAJ20 or TRAJ33, and iNKT TCRs by TRAV10 paired with TRAJ18. A search of VDJdb, accessed on 1 November 2021, was run for TCRs annotated to CMV, EBV and SARS-CoV-2, with TCRs annotated for multiple antigens excluded. The public reads were run again by TCRdb, first through fastp at Q25 and then through MiXCR, and only productive beta chains were kept. Each record represents a unique CDR3 protein, reported with the most common genes and DNA among its rows. TCRdb's processing, not the authors' own work, is the source of the V and J calls. The sample records under 95,000 distinct CDR3 sequences, around 12% of which are singletons. Of the sample, about 4.2% is held by the ten largest clones.

In the case of this clonotype: Its antigen has not been determined. No base quality information exists; no much larger clone differs at one position.

In this chain, TRBV2 is recombined with TRBJ2-7; too little of a D gene remains to name it. This clonotype was obtained from an adult who was a healthcare worker with PCR-confirmed SARS-CoV-2 infection or an uninfected control (not recorded which). The sequenced sample was whole blood. The CDR3 sequence is CARNSAPPFYEQYF. The bases are TGTGCCAGGAATAGTGCGCCCCCTTTCTACGAGCAGTACTTC.